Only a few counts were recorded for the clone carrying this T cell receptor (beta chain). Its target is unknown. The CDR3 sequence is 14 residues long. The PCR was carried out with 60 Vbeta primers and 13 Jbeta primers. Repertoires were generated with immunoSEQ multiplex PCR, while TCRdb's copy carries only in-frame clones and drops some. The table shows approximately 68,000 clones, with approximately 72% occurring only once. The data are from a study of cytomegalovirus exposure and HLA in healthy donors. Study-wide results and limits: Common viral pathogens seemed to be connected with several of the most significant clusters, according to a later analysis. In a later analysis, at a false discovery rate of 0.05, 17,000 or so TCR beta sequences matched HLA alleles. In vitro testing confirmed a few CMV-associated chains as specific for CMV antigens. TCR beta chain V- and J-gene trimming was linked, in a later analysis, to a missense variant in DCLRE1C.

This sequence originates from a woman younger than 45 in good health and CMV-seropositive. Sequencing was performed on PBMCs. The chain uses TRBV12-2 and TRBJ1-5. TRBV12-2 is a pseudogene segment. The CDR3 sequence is CASRVGDSNQPQHF. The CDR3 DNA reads TGTGCAAGTCGAGTGGGAGATAGCAATCAGCCCCAGCATTTT.